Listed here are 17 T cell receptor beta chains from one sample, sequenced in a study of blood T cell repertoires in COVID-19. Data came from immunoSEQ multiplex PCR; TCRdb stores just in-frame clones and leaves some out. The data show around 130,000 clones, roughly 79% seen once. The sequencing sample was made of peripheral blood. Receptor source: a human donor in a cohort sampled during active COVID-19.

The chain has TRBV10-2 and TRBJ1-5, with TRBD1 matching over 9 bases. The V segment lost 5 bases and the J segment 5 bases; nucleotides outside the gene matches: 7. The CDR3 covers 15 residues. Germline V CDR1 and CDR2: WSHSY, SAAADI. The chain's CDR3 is CASSSTGQGYQPQHF. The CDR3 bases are TGCGCCAGCAGTTCGACGGGACAGGGTTATCAGCCCCAGCATTTT.

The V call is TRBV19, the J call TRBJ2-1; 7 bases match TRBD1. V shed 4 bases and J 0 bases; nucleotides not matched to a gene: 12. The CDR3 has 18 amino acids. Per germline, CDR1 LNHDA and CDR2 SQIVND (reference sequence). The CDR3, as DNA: TGTGCCAGTAGTAGGACCTCGGGACAGCAGTACTCCTACAATGAGCAGTTCTTC. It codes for CASSRTSGQQYSYNEQFF.

The CDR3 loop reads CASRPATTQYQETQYF. In DNA form, the CDR3 reads TGCGCCAGCAGACCAGCGACTACTCAGTACCAAGAGACCCAGTACTTC. The gene calls are TRBV10-1 and TRBJ2-5, with D possibly matching TRBD2 (5 bases). Trimming cost V 6 bases and J 0 bases, with 17 bases left between them. The CDR3 is 16 amino acids. Germline-derived CDR1 and CDR2 are WNHNN and SYGVQD (reference sequence).

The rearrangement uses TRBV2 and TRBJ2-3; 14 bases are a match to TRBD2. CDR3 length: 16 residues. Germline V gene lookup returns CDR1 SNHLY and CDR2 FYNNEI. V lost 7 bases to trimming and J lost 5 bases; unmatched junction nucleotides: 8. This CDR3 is CASKATSGGAVDTQYF. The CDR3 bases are TGTGCCAGCAAAGCGACTAGCGGGGGGGCGGTAGATACGCAGTATTTT.

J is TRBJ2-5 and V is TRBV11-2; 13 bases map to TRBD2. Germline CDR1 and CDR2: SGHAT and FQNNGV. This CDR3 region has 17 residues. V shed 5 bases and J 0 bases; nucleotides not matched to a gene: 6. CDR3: CASSETSGGTYQETQYF. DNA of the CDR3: TGTGCCAGCAGCGAGACTAGCGGGGGGACGTACCAAGAGACCCAGTACTTC.

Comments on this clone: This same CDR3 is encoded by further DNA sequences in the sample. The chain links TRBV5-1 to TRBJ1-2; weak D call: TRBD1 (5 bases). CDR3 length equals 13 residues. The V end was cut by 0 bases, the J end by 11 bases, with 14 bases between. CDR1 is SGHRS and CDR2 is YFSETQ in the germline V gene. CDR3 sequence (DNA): TGCGCCAGCAGCTTGGCAGGGAGGAGTGGTTACACCTTC. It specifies CASSLAGRSGYTF.

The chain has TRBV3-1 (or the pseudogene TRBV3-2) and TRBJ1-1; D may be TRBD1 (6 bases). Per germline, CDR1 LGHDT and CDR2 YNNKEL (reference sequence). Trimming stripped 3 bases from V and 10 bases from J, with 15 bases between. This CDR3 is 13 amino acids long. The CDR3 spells CASSHDYRVGAFF. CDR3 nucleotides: TGTGCCAGCAGCCACGACTACAGGGTCGGAGCTTTCTTT.

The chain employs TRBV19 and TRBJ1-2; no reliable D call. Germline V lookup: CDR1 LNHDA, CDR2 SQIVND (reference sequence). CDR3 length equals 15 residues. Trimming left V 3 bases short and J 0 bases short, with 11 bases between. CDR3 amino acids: CASSMRWPANYGYTF. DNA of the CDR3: TGTGCCAGTAGTATGAGGTGGCCAGCTAACTATGGCTACACCTTC.

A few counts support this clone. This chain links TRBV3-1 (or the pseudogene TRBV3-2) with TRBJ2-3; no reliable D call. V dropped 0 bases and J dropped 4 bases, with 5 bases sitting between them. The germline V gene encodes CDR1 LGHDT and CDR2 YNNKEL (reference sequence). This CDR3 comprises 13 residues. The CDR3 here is CASSQERADTQYF. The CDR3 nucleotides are TGTGCCAGCAGCCAAGAGCGCGCAGATACGCAGTATTTT.

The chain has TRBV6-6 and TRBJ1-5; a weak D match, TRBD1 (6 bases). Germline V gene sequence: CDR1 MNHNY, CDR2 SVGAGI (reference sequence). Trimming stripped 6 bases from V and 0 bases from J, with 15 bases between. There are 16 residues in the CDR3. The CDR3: CASSSTDSYSNQPQHF. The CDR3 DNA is TGTGCCAGCAGCTCGACGGACAGTTATAGCAATCAGCCCCAGCATTTT.

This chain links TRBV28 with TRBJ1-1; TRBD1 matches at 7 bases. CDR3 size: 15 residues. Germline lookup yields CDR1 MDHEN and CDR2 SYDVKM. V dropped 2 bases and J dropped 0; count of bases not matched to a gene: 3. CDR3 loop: CASSLGGQMNTEAFF. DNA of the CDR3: TGTGCCAGCAGTTTAGGGGGACAGATGAACACTGAAGCTTTCTTT.

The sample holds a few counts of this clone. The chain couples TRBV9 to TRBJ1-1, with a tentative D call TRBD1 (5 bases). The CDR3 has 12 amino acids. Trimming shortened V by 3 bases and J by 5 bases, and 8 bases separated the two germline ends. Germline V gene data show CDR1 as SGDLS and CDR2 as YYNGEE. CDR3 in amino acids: CASSASGTEAFF. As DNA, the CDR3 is TGTGCCAGCAGCGCCTCAGGGACTGAAGCTTTCTTT. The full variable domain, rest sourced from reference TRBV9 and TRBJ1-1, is DSGVTQTPKHLITATGQRVTLRCSPRSGDLSVYWYQQSLDQGLQFLIQYYNGEERAKGNILERFSAQQFPDLHSELNLSSLELGDSALYFCASSASGTEAFFGQGTRLTVV.

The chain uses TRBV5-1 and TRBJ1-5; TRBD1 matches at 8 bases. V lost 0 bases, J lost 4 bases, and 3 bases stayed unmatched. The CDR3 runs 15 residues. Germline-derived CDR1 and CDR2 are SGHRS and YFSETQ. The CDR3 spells CASSLGTGRNQPQHF. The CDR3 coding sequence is TGCGCCAGCAGCTTGGGGACAGGGCGGAATCAGCCCCAGCATTTT.

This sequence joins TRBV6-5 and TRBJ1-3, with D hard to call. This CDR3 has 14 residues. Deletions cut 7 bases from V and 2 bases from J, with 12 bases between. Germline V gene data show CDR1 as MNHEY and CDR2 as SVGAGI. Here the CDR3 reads CASTNGGTGNTIYF. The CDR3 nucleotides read TGTGCCAGCACCAATGGAGGGACTGGAAACACCATATATTTT.

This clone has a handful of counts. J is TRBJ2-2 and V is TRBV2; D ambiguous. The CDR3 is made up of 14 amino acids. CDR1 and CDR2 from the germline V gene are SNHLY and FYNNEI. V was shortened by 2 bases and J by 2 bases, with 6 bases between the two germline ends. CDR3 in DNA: TGTGCCAGCAGTGAAACTACAAACACCGGGGAGCTGTTTTTT. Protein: CASSETTNTGELFF. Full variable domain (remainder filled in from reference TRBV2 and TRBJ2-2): EPEVTQTPSHQVTQMGQEVILRCVPISNHLYFYWYRQILGQKVEFLVSFYNNEISEKSEIFDDQFSVERPDGSNFTLKIRSTKLEDSAMYFCASSETTNTGELFFGEGSRLTVL.

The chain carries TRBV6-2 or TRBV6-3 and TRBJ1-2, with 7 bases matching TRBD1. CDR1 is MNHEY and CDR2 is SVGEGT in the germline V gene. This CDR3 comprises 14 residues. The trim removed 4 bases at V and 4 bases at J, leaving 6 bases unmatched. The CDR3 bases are TGTGCCAGCAGTTTACAGGGGCCGCCCTATGGCTACACCTTC. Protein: CASSLQGPPYGYTF.

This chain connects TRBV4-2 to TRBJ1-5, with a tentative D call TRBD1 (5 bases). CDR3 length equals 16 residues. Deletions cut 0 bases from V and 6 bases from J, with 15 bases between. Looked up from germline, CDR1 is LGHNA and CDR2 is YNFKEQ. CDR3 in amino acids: CASSQEGGRVGQPQHF. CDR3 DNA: TGTGCCAGCAGCCAAGAAGGTGGCAGGGTAGGTCAGCCCCAGCATTTT.